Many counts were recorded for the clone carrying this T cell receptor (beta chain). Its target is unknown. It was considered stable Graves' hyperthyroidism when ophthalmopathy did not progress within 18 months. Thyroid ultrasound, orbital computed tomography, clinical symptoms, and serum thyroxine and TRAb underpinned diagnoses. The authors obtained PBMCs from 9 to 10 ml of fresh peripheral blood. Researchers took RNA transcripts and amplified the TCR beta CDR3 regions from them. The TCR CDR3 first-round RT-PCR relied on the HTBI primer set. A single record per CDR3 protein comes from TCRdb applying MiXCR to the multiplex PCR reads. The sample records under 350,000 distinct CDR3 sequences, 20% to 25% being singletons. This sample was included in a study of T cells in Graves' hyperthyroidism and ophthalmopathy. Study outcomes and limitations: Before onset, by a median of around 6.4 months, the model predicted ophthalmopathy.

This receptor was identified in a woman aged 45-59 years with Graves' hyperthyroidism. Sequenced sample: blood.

The CDR3 region has the DNA TGTGCCAGCAGCCCCGATTTTTCAAATTCCTACGAGCAGTACTTC. Protein sequence: CASSPDFSNSYEQYF. The V gene is TRBV28, the J gene TRBJ2-7; no firm D call. The CDR3 runs to 15 residues. V shed 6 bases and J shed 1 base, with 16 bases lying between them. Germline CDR1 reads MDHEN; CDR2 reads SYDVKM.